The sequence of this T cell receptor (beta chain) was determined in a study of shared clonotypes between healthy human individuals. Study details: Samples came from two female and a few male donors aged 18 to 49.

V lost 5 bases and J 5 bases, leaving 22 bases between the germline ends. Looked up from germline, CDR1 is SGHRS and CDR2 is YFSETQ. The CDR3 length is 16 residues. The protocol was immunoSEQ multiplex PCR, while the TCRdb copy is restricted to in-frame clones and leaves out a portion. Counted here are hundreds of thousands of clones, 79% occurring once; the ten biggest clones make up under 15%. Sequencing was carried out using PBMCs. The chain recombines TRBV5-1 with TRBJ2-5; a possible D gene is TRBD2 (6 bases). The source is a woman aged 40 to 50 in good health. Some clones in this sample may be carry-over from other donors' samples. The CDR3 loop is CASRLRGGTSAETQYF. The DNA for the CDR3 is TGCGCCAGCAGACTTCGGGGCGGGACGTCAGCTGAGACCCAGTACTTC.